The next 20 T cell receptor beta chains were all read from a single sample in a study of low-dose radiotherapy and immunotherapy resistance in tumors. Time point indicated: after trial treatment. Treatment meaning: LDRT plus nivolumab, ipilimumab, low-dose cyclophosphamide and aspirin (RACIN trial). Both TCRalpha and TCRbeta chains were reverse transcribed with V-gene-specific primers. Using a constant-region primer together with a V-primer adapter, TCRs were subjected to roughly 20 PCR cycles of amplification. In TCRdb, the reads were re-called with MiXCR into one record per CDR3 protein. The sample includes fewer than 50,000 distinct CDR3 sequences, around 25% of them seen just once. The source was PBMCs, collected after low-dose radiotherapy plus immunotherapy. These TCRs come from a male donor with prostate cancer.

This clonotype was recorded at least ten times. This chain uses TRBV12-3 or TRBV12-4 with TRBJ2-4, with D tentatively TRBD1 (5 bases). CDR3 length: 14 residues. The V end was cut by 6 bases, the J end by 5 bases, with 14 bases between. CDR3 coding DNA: TGTGCCAGCAGCCGACAGACGACCCAAAACATTCAGTACTTC. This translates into CASSRQTTQNIQYF.

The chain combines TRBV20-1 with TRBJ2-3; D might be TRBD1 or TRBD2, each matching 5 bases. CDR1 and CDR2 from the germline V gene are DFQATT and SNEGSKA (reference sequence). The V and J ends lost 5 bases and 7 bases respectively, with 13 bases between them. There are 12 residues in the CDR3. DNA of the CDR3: TGCAGTGCTCCCCGGGACGGCCATACGCAGTATTTT. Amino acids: CSAPRDGHTQYF.

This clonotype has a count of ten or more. Here the CDR3 reads CASSITRDANNEQFF. CDR3 DNA sequence: TGTGCCAGTAGTATTACGCGGGACGCCAACAATGAGCAGTTCTTC. The chain employs TRBV19 and TRBJ2-1, with D perhaps TRBD2 (6 bases). This CDR3 contains 15 residues. Trimming left V 3 bases short and J 5 bases short, with 14 bases between. Germline assignment: CDR1 LNHDA and CDR2 SQIVND (reference sequence).

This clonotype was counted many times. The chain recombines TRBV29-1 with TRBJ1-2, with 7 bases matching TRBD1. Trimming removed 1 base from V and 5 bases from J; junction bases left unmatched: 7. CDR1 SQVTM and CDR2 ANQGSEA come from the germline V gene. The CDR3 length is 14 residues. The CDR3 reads CSVEGGTDIYGYTF. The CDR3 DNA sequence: TGCAGCGTTGAAGGCGGGACAGACATTTATGGCTACACCTTC.

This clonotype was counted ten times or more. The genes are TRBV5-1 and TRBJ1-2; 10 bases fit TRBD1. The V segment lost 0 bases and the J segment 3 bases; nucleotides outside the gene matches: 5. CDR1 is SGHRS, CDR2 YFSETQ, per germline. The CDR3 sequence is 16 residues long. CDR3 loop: CASSLAGTGADYGYTF. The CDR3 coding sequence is TGCGCCAGCAGCTTGGCCGGGACAGGGGCTGACTATGGCTACACCTTC.

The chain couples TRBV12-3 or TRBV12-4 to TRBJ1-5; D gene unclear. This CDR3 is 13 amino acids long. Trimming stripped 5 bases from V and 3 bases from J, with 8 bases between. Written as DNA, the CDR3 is TGTGCCAGCAGTCGCGATATCAATCAGCCCCAGCATTTT. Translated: CASSRDINQPQHF.

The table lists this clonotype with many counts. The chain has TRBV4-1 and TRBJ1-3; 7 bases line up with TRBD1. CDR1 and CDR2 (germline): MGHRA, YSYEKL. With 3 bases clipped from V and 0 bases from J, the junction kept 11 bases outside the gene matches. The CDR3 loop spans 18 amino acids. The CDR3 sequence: CASSHSITTGNSGNTIYF. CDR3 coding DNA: TGCGCCAGCAGCCACTCTATTACGACAGGGAACTCTGGAAACACCATATATTTT.

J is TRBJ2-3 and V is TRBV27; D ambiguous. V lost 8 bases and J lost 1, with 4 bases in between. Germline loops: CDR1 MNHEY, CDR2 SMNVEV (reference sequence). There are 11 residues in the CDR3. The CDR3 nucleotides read TGTGCCAGCGGGCGCACAGATACGCAGTATTTT. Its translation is CASGRTDTQYF.

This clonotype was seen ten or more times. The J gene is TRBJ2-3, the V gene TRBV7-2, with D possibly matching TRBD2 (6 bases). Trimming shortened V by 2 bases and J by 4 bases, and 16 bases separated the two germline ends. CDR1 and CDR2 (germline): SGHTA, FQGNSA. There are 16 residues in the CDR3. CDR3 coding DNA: TGTGCCAGCAGCTTAAGGCGAGCGGGCGGCCCAGATACGCAGTATTTT. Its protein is CASSLRRAGGPDTQYF.

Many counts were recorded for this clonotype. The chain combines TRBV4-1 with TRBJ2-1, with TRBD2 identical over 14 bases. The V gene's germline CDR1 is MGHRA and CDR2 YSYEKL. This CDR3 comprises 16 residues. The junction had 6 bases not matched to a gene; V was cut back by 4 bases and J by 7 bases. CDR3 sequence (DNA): TGCGCCAGCAGCCCCGGGACTAGCGGGAGAGGAAATGAGCAGTTCTTC. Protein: CASSPGTSGRGNEQFF.

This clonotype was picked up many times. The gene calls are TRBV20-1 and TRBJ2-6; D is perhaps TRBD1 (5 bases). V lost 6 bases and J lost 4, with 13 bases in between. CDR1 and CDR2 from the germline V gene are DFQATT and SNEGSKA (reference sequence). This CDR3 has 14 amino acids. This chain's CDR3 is CSAVRGAGANVLTF. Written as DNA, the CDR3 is TGCAGTGCGGTCCGTGGGGCGGGGGCCAACGTCCTGACTTTC.

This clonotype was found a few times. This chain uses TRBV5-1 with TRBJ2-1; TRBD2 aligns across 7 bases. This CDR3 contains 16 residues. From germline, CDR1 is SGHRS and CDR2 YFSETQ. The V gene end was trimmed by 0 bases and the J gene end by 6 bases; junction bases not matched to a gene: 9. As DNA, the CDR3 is TGCGCCAGCAGCTTGGACCCAGCCTCGGGGGGCAATGAGCAGTTCTTC. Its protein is CASSLDPASGGNEQFF.

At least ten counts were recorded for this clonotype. CDR3 residues: CSVGTGRNYGYTF. CDR3 nucleotide sequence: TGCAGCGTTGGCACAGGGCGTAACTATGGCTACACCTTC. The V and J genes are TRBV29-1 and TRBJ1-2; a weak D match, TRBD1 (6 bases). The CDR3 has 13 amino acids. The V gene's germline CDR1 is SQVTM and CDR2 ANQGSEA. V shed 4 bases and J shed 1 base, with 10 bases lying between them.

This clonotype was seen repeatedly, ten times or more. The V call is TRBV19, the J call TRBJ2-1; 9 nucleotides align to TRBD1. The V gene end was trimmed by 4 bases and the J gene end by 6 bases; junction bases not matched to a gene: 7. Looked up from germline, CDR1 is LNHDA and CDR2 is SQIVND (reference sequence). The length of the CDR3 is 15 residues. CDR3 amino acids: CASSTVRDRANEQFF. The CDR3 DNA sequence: TGTGCCAGTAGTACTGTCCGGGACAGGGCCAATGAGCAGTTCTTC.

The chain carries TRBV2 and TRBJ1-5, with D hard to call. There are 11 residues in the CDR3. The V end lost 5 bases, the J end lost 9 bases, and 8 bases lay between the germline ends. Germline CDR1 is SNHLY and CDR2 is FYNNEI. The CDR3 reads CASSNTGPQHF. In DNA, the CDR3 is TGTGCCAGCAGTAACACTGGGCCCCAGCATTTT. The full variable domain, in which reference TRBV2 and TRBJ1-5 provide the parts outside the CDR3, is EPEVTQTPSHQVTQMGQEVILRCVPISNHLYFYWYRQILGQKVEFLVSFYNNEISEKSEIFDDQFSVERPDGSNFTLKIRSTKLEDSAMYFCASSNTGPQHFGDGTRLSIL.

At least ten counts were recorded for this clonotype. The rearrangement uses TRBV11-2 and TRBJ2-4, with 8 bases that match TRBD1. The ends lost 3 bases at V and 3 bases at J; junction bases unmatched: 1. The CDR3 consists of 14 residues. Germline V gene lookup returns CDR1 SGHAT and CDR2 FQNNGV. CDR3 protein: CASSFGQGKNIQYF. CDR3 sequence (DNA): TGTGCCAGCAGCTTCGGACAGGGCAAAAACATTCAGTACTTC.

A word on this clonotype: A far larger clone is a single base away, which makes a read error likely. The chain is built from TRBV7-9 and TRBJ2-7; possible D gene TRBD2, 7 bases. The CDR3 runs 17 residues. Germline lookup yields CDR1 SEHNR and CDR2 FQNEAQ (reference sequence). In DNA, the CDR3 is TGTGGCAGCAGCATGACAGGCCCACTAGCGCAAGGGAACGAGCAGTACTTC. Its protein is CGSSMTGPLAQGNEQYF.

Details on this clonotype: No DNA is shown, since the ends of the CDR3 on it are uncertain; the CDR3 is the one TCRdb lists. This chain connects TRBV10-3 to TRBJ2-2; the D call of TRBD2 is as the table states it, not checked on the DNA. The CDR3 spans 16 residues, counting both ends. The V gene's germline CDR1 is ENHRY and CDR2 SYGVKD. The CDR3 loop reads CAIMQEGGELFFFFFF.

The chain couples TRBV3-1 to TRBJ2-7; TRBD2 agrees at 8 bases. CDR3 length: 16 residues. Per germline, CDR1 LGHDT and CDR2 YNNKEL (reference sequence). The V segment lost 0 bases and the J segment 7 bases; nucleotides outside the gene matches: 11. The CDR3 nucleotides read TGTGCCAGCAGCCAAGATGGAGCGGGGGCTGGCGGGGAGCAGTACTTC. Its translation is CASSQDGAGAGGEQYF.

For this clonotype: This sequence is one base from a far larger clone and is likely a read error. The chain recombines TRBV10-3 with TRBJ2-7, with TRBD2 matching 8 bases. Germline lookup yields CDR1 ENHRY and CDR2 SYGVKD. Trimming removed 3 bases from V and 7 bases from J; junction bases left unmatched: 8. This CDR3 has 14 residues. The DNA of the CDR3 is TGTGCCATCAGTGAACTAGCGGAGGGGAATGAGCAGTACTTC. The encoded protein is CAISELAEGNEQYF.